This T cell receptor (beta chain) was identified during a study of blood T cell repertoires in COVID-19 (dated by TCRdb to about 2020). With respect to the entire study: Samples from collaborators originated in the United States, Italy and Spain and spanned both the acute and convalescent phases of COVID-19. A freely available public database, intended as a resource for researchers studying the immune response to SARS-CoV-2, is where the repertoires were released. Subjects who had been exposed to COVID-19, were actively infected with it, or had recovered from it provided the deeply sampled blood TCRbeta repertoires that made up the dataset. The material from the prospective study consisted of cDNA or gDNA derived from T cells, B-cell-depleted T cells, or PBMCs. Samples were obtained from the ongoing ImmuneRACE study (first 160 participants) and from some 1,300 subjects provided by 6 global collaborators. The sample metadata nearly always contained a de-identified subject ID, COVID-19 status, age in years and sex. HLA class I and class II types, where available, came from metadata supplied by the sample provider rather than from assay-based typing.

As concerns this clone: This clone's antigen is unknown. No base quality values were provided; no much bigger clone lies one nucleotide off.

At one collaborating source in Seattle, patients were enrolled during active infection and were followed longitudinally through the course of disease. The collaborating institutions used their own protocols to collect whole blood in K2EDTA tubes. For TCRbeta analysis, collaborators shipped samples as frozen whole blood, isolated PBMCs, or DNA extracted from either of those sample types. In the germline V gene, CDR1 corresponds to MNHEY and CDR2 to SVGAGI. The CDR3, from cysteine to phenylalanine, totals 14 residues. This entry keeps only the CDR3 DNA: 42 bases, framed from base 1. V loses 6 bases of germline sequence and J loses 6 bases, and the interval between the two ends is 14 bases. Paper-wide results and their limitations: The quantity of clinical and demographic metadata differed by source and by participant and was supplied without curation.

TCRbeta CDR3 regions were amplified from genomic DNA by means of the immunoSEQ Assay, a bias-controlled multiplex PCR. Concerning the study's data processing: The number of nucleated cells in each sample was estimated by amplification of reference gene primers within the assay. To quantify the absolute abundance of each unique TCRbeta CDR3 rearrangement, sequence reads were collapsed and filtered. For each sample, productive Simpson clonality was calculated as the square root of Simpson's diversity index across productive rearrangements. TCRdb holds this immuneACCESS table with in-frame rearrangements only. Some clones are missing; in checked studies, unresolved V genes explain under half, and the rest has no known cause. The V and J calls and clone size come from that table; D and trimming were worked out from the DNA. Within this sample are a few hundred thousand clones, with about nine tenths of them counted one time only. The ten largest clones capture 10% to 15% of the sample.

Sequenced input: peripheral blood. The sequence was obtained from a woman between 50 and 59 years old with COVID-19, enrolled during active disease. The rearranged segments are TRBV6-5 and TRBJ2-2; the D gene lacks a confident call. The nucleotides are TGTGCCAGCAGGCCTTCTATCGCTGCCGGGGAGCTGTTTTTT. This translates into CASRPSIAAGELFF.